The TCR beta chain described here comes from a study of cytomegalovirus exposure and HLA in healthy donors. Overall study results and limits: Overall, roughly 170 TCR beta chains were annotated as cytomegalovirus-associated. The tendency of first-cohort TCR clusters to co-occur in the 90 to 150 validation repertoires emerged from a later analysis.

This CDR3 comprises 13 residues. The V gene end was trimmed by 11 bases and the J gene end by 10 bases; junction bases not matched to a gene: 6. Germline CDR1 is ENHRY and CDR2 is SYGVKD. These donors were members of the approximately 110-subject validation cohort, a group separate from the approximately 670-subject first cohort. Comments on this clone: Its antigen is not identified.

Clones were sequenced by immunoSEQ multiplex PCR, and TCRdb holds only the in-frame ones, with some missing. The table has tens of thousands of clones, more than 85% seen once. The chain combines TRBV10-3 with TRBJ2-1; 15 nucleotides match TRBD2. The source of this sequence is a man aged 18 to 29 in good health and CMV-seronegative. Material for sequencing was PBMCs. The CDR3 loop is CAAGLAGGLEQFF. The CDR3, as DNA: TGTGCCGCCGGACTAGCGGGGGGGCTCGAGCAGTTCTTC.